In its sample, the clone carrying this T cell receptor beta chain was seen a few times. The data were obtained in a study of blood T cells in healthy people across ages. It was with a sample-barcoded 5' primer and a J-beta primer mix that a second PCR of about 6 to 12 cycles was run. Each of the samples gave a minimum of 2.5 million paired-end reads that contained CDR3. TCRdb passed the 5' RACE reads through MiXCR, listing each CDR3 protein once. The table shows 1.5 million to 2 million distinct CDR3 sequences, with about two fifths occurring only once. Germline V CDR1 and CDR2: SGDLS, YYNGEE. The CDR3 length is 14 residues. Trimming left V 0 bases short and J 0 bases short, with 6 bases between.

This TCR derives from a human donor in good health. The chain links TRBV9 to TRBJ1-2, with D perhaps matching TRBD1 (5 bases). The specimen was blood. CDR3 nucleotides: TGTGCCAGCAGCGTAGCGGGACCTAACTATGGCTACACCTTC. Protein sequence: CASSVAGPNYGYTF.